This T cell receptor beta chain was sequenced during a study of T cell responses to AZD1222 COVID-19 vaccine. Study background: Second-dose intervals of approximately 4 or approximately 12 weeks were pooled. Overall study results and limits: Among the donors, most were white British and more were female, and clonal diversity was possibly underestimated. The number of AZD1222 recipients seropositive at baseline was only 6 or 7.

CDR1 and CDR2 from the germline V gene are SGHAT and FQNNGV. The CDR3 extends over 15 amino acids. The V and J ends lost 5 bases and 4 bases respectively, with 18 bases between them. As concerns this clone: Antigen unknown.

Sequenced by immunoSEQ multiplex PCR; TCRdb stores in-frame clones only, minus some. The data contain 120,000 or so clones, 89% of them seen just once; the ten biggest clones take up roughly 1.6%. Material: peripheral blood, obtained on day 0 of AZD1222 vaccination. The chain carries TRBV11-2 and TRBJ2-7; possibly TRBD2 for D (7 bases). The receptor was derived from an adult in good health. DNA for the CDR3: TGTGCCAGCAGCCTCCTTGGGGGGGCGCGGTACGAGCAGTACTTC. Protein product: CASSLLGGARYEQYF.